Shown below are 5 T cell receptor beta chains from a single sample sequenced in a study of identical twins. TCRdb fed the 5' RACE reads into MiXCR, producing one record per CDR3 protein. Here the sample spans around 340,000 distinct CDR3 sequences, approximately 10% being singletons. The sequenced material came from naive T cells sorted from blood. The receptors here all came from a woman aged 45-65 years in good health.

This clonotype was seen a handful of times. The chain joins TRBV25-1 to TRBJ2-2; 11 nucleotides agree with TRBD2. Germline values: CDR1 MGHDK, CDR2 SYGVNS. V was pared by 6 bases and J by 4 bases, with 7 bases of the junction left unmatched. The CDR3 consists of 16 residues. The CDR3 region is CASSDSGRARTGELFF. Here the CDR3 DNA reads TGTGCCAGCAGCGATAGCGGGAGGGCCCGCACCGGGGAGCTGTTTTTT.

This chain uses TRBV27 with TRBJ2-6; D is possibly TRBD2 (6 bases). Germline assignment: CDR1 MNHEY and CDR2 SMNVEV (reference sequence). This CDR3 region has 17 residues. Between the trimmed V and J ends, which lost 2 bases and 3 bases, there was a span of 14 bases. CDR3 amino acids: CASSLRGWGVGANVLTF. CDR3 nucleotide sequence: TGTGCCAGCAGTTTAAGGGGCTGGGGGGTTGGGGCCAACGTCCTGACTTTC.

The V call is TRBV20-1, the J call TRBJ2-1, with D unclear. Trimming removed 0 bases at V and 1 base at J, with 10 bases between. This CDR3 is 15 amino acids long. Germline V gives CDR1 DFQATT, CDR2 SNEGSKA (reference sequence). The CDR3 bases are TGCAGTGCTAGAGATTCGGAGCGTTCCTACAATGAGCAGTTCTTC. Its protein product is CSARDSERSYNEQFF.

This clonotype was found a few times. V and J are TRBV4-2 and TRBJ2-3, with TRBD2 matching 11 bases. CDR1 LGHNA and CDR2 YNFKEQ come from the germline V gene. After removal of 0 bases from V and 2 bases from J, the junction contained 4 bases not matched to a gene. This CDR3 comprises 17 residues. The CDR3 region is CASSQEGTSGPTDTQYF. DNA for the CDR3: TGTGCCAGCAGCCAAGAAGGGACTAGCGGTCCCACAGATACGCAGTATTTT.

This clonotype was recorded a few times. The V call is TRBV20-1, the J call TRBJ2-1; 14 bases match TRBD2. There are 16 residues in the CDR3. Germline assignment: CDR1 DFQATT and CDR2 SNEGSKA (reference sequence). The ends lost 0 bases at V and 10 bases at J; junction bases unmatched: 8. The CDR3 reads CSARDFPGLAGEEQFF. Written as DNA, the CDR3 is TGCAGTGCTAGAGATTTTCCGGGACTAGCGGGAGAGGAGCAGTTCTTC.